This entry features one T cell receptor beta chain sequence. This record belongs to a study of T-cell reconstitution after alpha-beta-depleted transplantation in children. Unique molecular identifiers were used in preparing the TCRbeta library. TCRdb independently ran MiXCR on the PCR reads; one entry per CDR3 protein. The table has some 87,000 distinct CDR3 sequences, roughly 15% seen once. Germline V gene lookup returns CDR1 SGHTA and CDR2 FQGNSA. CDR3 length equals 16 residues. V lost 5 bases and J 0 bases, leaving 11 bases between the germline ends. The chain uses TRBV7-2 and TRBJ2-6, with no clear D. This clonotype was sampled from a male patient under 10 years old who had a stem cell transplant for acute lymphoblastic leukemia, so the T cells may come from the graft donor. The specimen comprised PBMCs, mostly from graft donor cells, sampled 180 days after TCRalphabeta/CD19-depleted stem cell transplant. In nucleotides, the CDR3 is TGTGCCAGCAGCCGAGGACGGTCCTCTGGGGCCAACGTCCTGACTTTC. Its translation: CASSRGRSSGANVLTF.